One and the same sample provided the 24 T cell receptor beta chains below, sequenced in a study of blood T cell repertoires in COVID-19. Sequencing used immunoSEQ multiplex PCR; TCRdb keeps in-frame clones, though not all of them. The repertoire holds around 190,000 clones, with around 90% as singletons. The sample consisted of PBMCs or T cells enriched from blood (not recorded which). These receptors came from a man younger than 30 with acute COVID-19.

The V and J genes are TRBV9 and TRBJ1-2; 7 nucleotides align to TRBD1. The CDR3 has 16 amino acids. CDR1 SGDLS and CDR2 YYNGEE come from the germline V gene. Trimming at V came to 4 bases and at J to 0 bases, leaving 9 bases not matched to a gene. The CDR3 here is CASSPRGDRANYGYTF. As DNA, the CDR3 is TGTGCCAGCAGCCCCCGAGGGGACAGAGCTAACTATGGCTACACCTTC.

This clone was observed at least ten times. The junction shows a germline mismatch at one end, possibly a read error. This chain connects TRBV14 to TRBJ2-7; a possible D gene is TRBD1 (6 bases). Germline loops: CDR1 SGHDN, CDR2 FVKESK. The CDR3 sequence is 14 residues long. CDR3 DNA sequence: TGTGCCAGCAGGCAAGCGACAGGTTCCTACGAGCAGTACTTC. This gives the protein CASRQATGSYEQYF. Based on the CDR3 plus reference TRBV14 and TRBJ2-7, the full variable domain is EAGVTQFPSHSVIEKGQTVTLRCDPISGHDNLYWYRRVMGKEIKFLLHFVKESKQDESGMPNNRFLAERTGGTYSTLKVQPAELEDSGVYFCASRQATGSYEQYFGPGTRLTVT.

The V and J genes are TRBV7-3 and TRBJ2-3; D is undetermined. Per the germline V gene, CDR1 is SGHTA and CDR2 is FQGTGA. CDR3 length: 17 amino acids. V lost 1 base, J lost 2 bases, and 16 bases lay in between. CDR3 bases: TGTGCCAGCAGCTTAAACTTGTCGCCGGTCTACACAGATACGCAGTATTTT. It yields the protein CASSLNLSPVYTDTQYF.

The chain links TRBV4-3 to TRBJ2-1, with TRBD2 as a possible D gene (5 bases). V dropped 2 bases and J dropped 3 bases, with 17 bases sitting between them. Looked up from germline, CDR1 is LGHNA and CDR2 is YSLEER. The CDR3 loop spans 17 amino acids. The CDR3 nucleotides are TGCGCCAGCAGCCAATACGACTCTAGCCTTGACTACAATGAGCAGTTCTTC. Its translation is CASSQYDSSLDYNEQFF.

Here the CDR3 reads CATHPGHSTDTQYF. The CDR3 region has the DNA TGTGCCACCCACCCGGGACATAGCACAGATACGCAGTATTTT. V is TRBV6-5 and J is TRBJ2-3; a possible D gene is TRBD1 (6 bases). Trimming left V 10 bases short and J 0 bases short, with 14 bases between. The germline CDR1 and CDR2 sequences are MNHEY and SVGAGI. There are 14 residues in the CDR3.

In its sample, this clone was seen once. This chain joins TRBV4-1 and TRBJ2-1; 13 nucleotides match TRBD2. CDR3 size: 16 residues. Germline CDR1 and CDR2: MGHRA and YSYEKL. The V segment lost 3 bases and the J segment 5 bases; nucleotides outside the gene matches: 4. The CDR3 DNA reads as TGCGCCAGCAGCCAGGGGACTAGCGGGATGAACAATGAGCAGTTCTTC. It yields the protein CASSQGTSGMNNEQFF.

The gene calls are TRBV4-1 and TRBJ2-1, with D possibly being TRBD2 (6 bases). V was shortened by 2 bases and J by 4 bases, with 9 bases between the two germline ends. This CDR3 has 14 amino acids. Germline CDR1 reads MGHRA; CDR2 reads YSYEKL. CDR3 nucleotides: TGCGCCAGCAGCCAAAACGGGGGATACAATGAGCAGTTCTTC. It encodes CASSQNGGYNEQFF.

The table lists this clone with a few counts. This rearrangement joins TRBV5-6 to TRBJ1-6; D might be TRBD1 (5 bases). Germline CDR1 and CDR2: SGHDT and YYEEEE. V was trimmed by 4 bases and J by 7 bases, leaving 12 bases between them. The CDR3 runs to 14 residues. The CDR3 DNA sequence: TGTGCCAGCAGCCACAGGAGTGGGAATTCACCCCTCCACTTT. Protein product: CASSHRSGNSPLHF.

This chain links TRBV5-1 with TRBJ1-2; 7 positions match TRBD1. Germline assignment: CDR1 SGHRS and CDR2 YFSETQ. Trimming at V came to 4 bases and at J to 3 bases, leaving 9 bases not matched to a gene. The CDR3 is made up of 15 amino acids. Here the CDR3 reads CASSPFTGQHYGYTF. As DNA, the CDR3 is TGCGCCAGCAGCCCTTTCACGGGACAGCACTATGGCTACACCTTC.

This sequence joins TRBV19 and TRBJ2-2; the match to TRBD2 covers 13 bases. V lost 6 bases, J lost 2 bases, and 12 bases stayed unmatched. Germline V gives CDR1 LNHDA, CDR2 SQIVND (reference sequence). The CDR3 consists of 19 residues. CDR3 residues: CASSKRGLAGFLNTGELFF. The CDR3 DNA follows: TGTGCCAGTAGCAAACGGGGACTAGCGGGATTCCTAAACACCGGGGAGCTGTTTTTT. The variable domain in full, with the rest retrieved from reference TRBV19 and TRBJ2-2, is DGGITQSPKYLFRKEGQNVTLSCEQNLNHDAMYWYRQDPGQGLRLIYYSQIVNDFQKGDIAEGYSVSREKKESFPLTVTSAQKNPTAFYLCASSKRGLAGFLNTGELFFGEGSRLTVL.

This clone has only one observation. This chain links TRBV27 with TRBJ2-2; the match to TRBD2 covers 7 bases. Looked up from germline, CDR1 is MNHEY and CDR2 is SMNVEV (reference sequence). The CDR3 totals 17 residues. With V trimmed by 5 bases and J by 6 bases, 15 bases remained unmatched. CDR3 in DNA: TGTGCCAGCAGTCCGGTTGGGGACTATCTTCTTTCCGGGGAGCTGTTTTTT. This sequence encodes CASSPVGDYLLSGELFF.

This clone was seen just once. V is TRBV28 and J is TRBJ2-1; 8 bases map to TRBD2. Germline trimming cut 2 bases from V and 6 bases from J; bases unmatched to any gene: 0. CDR3 length: 13 residues. Germline V gene data show CDR1 as MDHEN and CDR2 as SYDVKM. DNA of the CDR3: TGTGCCAGCAGTTTAACTAGCGGCAATGAGCAGTTCTTC. Translation gives CASSLTSGNEQFF.

This clone was detected once. The chain recombines TRBV27 with TRBJ1-6; a weak D match, TRBD1 (5 bases). The CDR3 contains 16 residues. V lost 0 bases and J lost 8, with 14 bases in between. The germline V gene encodes CDR1 MNHEY and CDR2 SMNVEV (reference sequence). CDR3 sequence (DNA): TGTGCCAGCAGTTTATCGTTCGAGGGAGGGGATTCACCCCTCCACTTT. Amino acids: CASSLSFEGGDSPLHF.

The chain is built from TRBV7-2 and TRBJ2-5; 8 bases are a match to TRBD1. The CDR3 has 14 residues. The V gene end was trimmed by 3 bases and the J gene end by 7 bases; junction bases not matched to a gene: 7. Per germline, CDR1 SGHTA and CDR2 FQGNSA. The CDR3 region has the DNA TGTGCCAGCAGCTTTTTACAGGGGGGCGGGACCCAGTACTTC. Translating gives CASSFLQGGGTQYF. Together with reference TRBV7-2 and TRBJ2-5, the CDR3 gives the full variable domain: GAGVSQSPSNKVTEKGKDVELRCDPISGHTALYWYRQSLGQGLEFLIYFQGNSAPDKSGLPSDRFSAERTGGSVSTLTIQRTQQEDSAVYLCASSFLQGGGTQYFGPGTRLLVL.

This chain joins TRBV2 and TRBJ2-1; 8 nucleotides line up with TRBD2. The CDR3 has 13 residues. Germline trimming cut 3 bases from V and 7 bases from J; bases unmatched to any gene: 2. Germline lookup yields CDR1 SNHLY and CDR2 FYNNEI. CDR3: CASSDKRENEQFF. The CDR3 nucleotides read TGTGCCAGCAGTGACAAGCGGGAGAATGAGCAGTTCTTC.

J is TRBJ1-6 and V is TRBV28, with a weak D call TRBD1 (5 bases). CDR1 and CDR2 from the germline V gene are MDHEN and SYDVKM. V lost 4 bases and J 6 bases, leaving 13 bases between the germline ends. The CDR3 is made up of 15 amino acids. The CDR3 bases are TGTGCCAGCAGTTGGGGCGGCATATTTAATTCACCCCTCCACTTT. Encoded protein: CASSWGGIFNSPLHF.

This chain connects TRBV9 to TRBJ2-6, with TRBD1 identical over 8 bases. The ends lost 5 bases at V and 1 base at J; junction bases unmatched: 2. This CDR3 contains 15 residues. Germline CDR1 SGDLS, CDR2 YYNGEE. This chain's CDR3 is CASRDRVSGANVLTF. The CDR3 bases are TGTGCCAGCAGGGACAGGGTTTCTGGGGCCAACGTCCTGACTTTC.

This chain links TRBV5-4 with TRBJ1-1; D perhaps matches TRBD1 (6 bases). With 4 bases removed from V and 0 bases from J, the gap between germline ends came to 13 bases. Germline V gives CDR1 SGHNT, CDR2 YYREEE (reference sequence). The length of the CDR3 is 15 residues. The CDR3 sequence is CASSRTVGMNTEAFF. DNA for the CDR3: TGTGCCAGCAGCCGGACAGTTGGCATGAACACTGAAGCTTTCTTT.

The rearrangement links TRBV19 to TRBJ2-7, with D perhaps matching TRBD2 (5 bases). This CDR3 has 13 amino acids. Germline values: CDR1 LNHDA, CDR2 SQIVND (reference sequence). Trimming took 4 bases from V and 3 from J, leaving 10 bases between them. The DNA for the CDR3 is TGTGCCAGTAGTAGCGGGTCGGGCTACGAGCAGTACTTC. Its translation is CASSSGSGYEQYF.

The rearrangement uses TRBV9 and TRBJ2-7; TRBD2 aligns across 7 bases. The length of the CDR3 is 14 residues. Germline-derived CDR1 and CDR2 are SGDLS and YYNGEE. J lost 2 bases, V lost 0 bases, and 2 bases had no gene match. CDR3 nucleotides: TGTGCCAGCAGCGTAGAGGCGGGAGCCTACGAGCAGTACTTC. Protein product: CASSVEAGAYEQYF.

The gene calls are TRBV10-3 and TRBJ2-7, with 7 bases fitting TRBD2. CDR1 and CDR2 from the germline V gene are ENHRY and SYGVKD. The CDR3 totals 14 residues. V dropped 2 bases and J dropped 2; count of bases not matched to a gene: 3. The CDR3 sequence is CAISELADTYEQYF. CDR3 DNA: TGTGCCATCAGTGAGCTAGCGGATACCTACGAGCAGTACTTC.

The rearrangement joins TRBV6-2 or TRBV6-3 to TRBJ2-7; tentatively, D is TRBD1 (5 bases). CDR3 length equals 15 residues. Deletions cut 5 bases from V and 0 bases from J, with 14 bases between. Germline loops: CDR1 MNHEY, CDR2 SVGEGT. The CDR3 loop reads CASSQRQPLSYEQYF. The CDR3 nucleotides read TGTGCCAGCAGTCAAAGACAGCCTCTCTCCTACGAGCAGTACTTC.

The gene calls are TRBV27 and TRBJ2-7, with 8 bases fitting TRBD1. The germline gives CDR1 MNHEY, CDR2 SMNVEV (reference sequence). The CDR3 has 14 residues. J lost 5 bases, V lost 2 bases, and 5 bases had no gene match. CDR3 sequence reads: CASSLRQGLNEQYF. In DNA, the CDR3 is TGTGCCAGCAGTTTAAGACAGGGGCTAAACGAGCAGTACTTC.

The CDR3 sequence: CASSVGDRGLQPQHF. For the CDR3, the DNA is TGTGCCAGCAGCGTAGGAGACAGGGGGCTTCAGCCCCAGCATTTT. The gene calls are TRBV9 and TRBJ1-5, with TRBD1 identical over 10 bases. Germline assignment: CDR1 SGDLS and CDR2 YYNGEE. V shed 0 bases, J shed 6 bases, and the junction held 3 bases outside the gene matches. CDR3 length equals 15 residues.